Sequencing of this TCR beta chain was carried out in a study of T cells in Graves' hyperthyroidism and ophthalmopathy. Researchers barred patients who had uncontrolled infection, other autoimmune disease, pregnancy or lactation. There are a few counts of this clonotype. Template material for amplifying TCR beta CDR3 regions consisted of RNA transcripts. The primer set for the first-round RT-PCR of the TCR CDR3 was HTBI. TCRdb independently ran MiXCR on the multiplex PCR reads; one entry per CDR3 protein. The sample shows about 300,000 distinct CDR3 sequences, roughly 19% of them seen only once. This sequence was found in a man in his fifties or sixties with Graves' ophthalmopathy. The sample was blood.

DNA for the CDR3: TGTGCCAGCAGCGGGACTAGCGGGAGGGCCGCCTACAATGAGCAGTTCTTC. Translation gives CASSGTSGRAAYNEQFF. V usage is TRBV9 and J usage is TRBJ2-1; TRBD2 matches at 15 bases. This CDR3 has 17 residues. Looked up from germline, CDR1 is SGDLS and CDR2 is YYNGEE. J lost 2 bases, V lost 3 bases, and 3 bases had no gene match.